Listed here is a single TCR beta chain. This entry is derived from a study of blood T cell repertoires in COVID-19. V shed 4 bases and J shed 1 base, with 13 bases lying between them. Germline CDR1 is MNHEY and CDR2 is SVGAGI. The CDR3 sequence is 15 residues long. Some clones are missing from TCRdb's copy, which holds only in-frame ones; the method was immunoSEQ multiplex PCR. The sample includes tens of thousands of clones, 75% to 90% of them seen just once. Input material: peripheral blood. This TCR came from a man younger than 45 with COVID-19, enrolled during active disease. V usage is TRBV6-5 and J usage is TRBJ1-1, with D possibly matching TRBD1 (6 bases). The CDR3: CASSSGGAQNTEAFF. The CDR3 DNA follows: TGTGCCAGCAGTTCCGGGGGGGCGCAGAACACTGAAGCTTTCTTT.